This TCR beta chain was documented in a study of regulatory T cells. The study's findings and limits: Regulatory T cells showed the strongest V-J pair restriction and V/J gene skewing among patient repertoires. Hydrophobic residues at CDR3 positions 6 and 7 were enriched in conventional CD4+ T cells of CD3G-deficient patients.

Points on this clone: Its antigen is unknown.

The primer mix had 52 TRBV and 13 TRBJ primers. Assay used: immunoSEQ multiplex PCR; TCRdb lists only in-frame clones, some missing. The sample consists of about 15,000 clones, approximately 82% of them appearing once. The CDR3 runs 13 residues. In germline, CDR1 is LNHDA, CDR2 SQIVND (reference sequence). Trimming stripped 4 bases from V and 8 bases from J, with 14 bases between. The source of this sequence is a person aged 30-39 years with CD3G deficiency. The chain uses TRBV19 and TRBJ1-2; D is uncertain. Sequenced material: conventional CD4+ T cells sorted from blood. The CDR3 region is CASSSLESGGYTF. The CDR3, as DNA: TGTGCCAGTAGTAGTTTGGAGTCGGGCGGCTACACCTTC.